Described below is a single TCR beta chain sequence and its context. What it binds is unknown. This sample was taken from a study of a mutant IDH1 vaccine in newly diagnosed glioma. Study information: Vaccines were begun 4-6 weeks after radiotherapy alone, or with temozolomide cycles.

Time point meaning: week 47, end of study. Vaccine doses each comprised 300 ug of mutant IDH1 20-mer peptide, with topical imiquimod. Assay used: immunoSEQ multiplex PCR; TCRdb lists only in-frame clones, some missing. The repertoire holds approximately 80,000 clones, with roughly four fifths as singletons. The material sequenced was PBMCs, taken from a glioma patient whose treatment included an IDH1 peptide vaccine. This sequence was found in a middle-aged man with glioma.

The CDR3 DNA is TGTGCTAGTGGTTTGCCCCCCGGGACAGGGCATGGCTACACCTTC. Residues: CASGLPPGTGHGYTF. The chain is built from TRBV12-5 and TRBJ1-2, with 9 positions matching TRBD1. This CDR3 comprises 15 residues. The germline V gene encodes CDR1 LGHNT and CDR2 FRNRAP. Trimming took 2 bases from V and 6 from J; bases not matched to a gene: 7.